This TCR beta chain was retrieved from a study of neurological immune-mediated disorders. The sample holds many counts of this clonotype. Synthesis of cDNA used 5'RACE (with 10-nucleotide random UMIs). TCRdb processed the 5' RACE reads anew with MiXCR; each CDR3 protein has one entry. The table includes about 18,000 distinct CDR3 sequences, approximately 15% detected once. The V and J ends lost 7 bases and 2 bases respectively, with 9 bases between them. The CDR3 is made up of 13 amino acids. Sequencing input: CD4+ T cells from blood. The sequence was collected from an older woman with HTLV-1-associated myelopathy (HAM/TSP). The chain joins TRBV12-3 or TRBV12-4 to TRBJ1-3; the D is unclear. CDR3 sequence reads: CASKLPAGNTIYF. For the CDR3, the DNA is TGTGCCAGCAAGCTCCCGGCTGGAAACACCATATATTTT.